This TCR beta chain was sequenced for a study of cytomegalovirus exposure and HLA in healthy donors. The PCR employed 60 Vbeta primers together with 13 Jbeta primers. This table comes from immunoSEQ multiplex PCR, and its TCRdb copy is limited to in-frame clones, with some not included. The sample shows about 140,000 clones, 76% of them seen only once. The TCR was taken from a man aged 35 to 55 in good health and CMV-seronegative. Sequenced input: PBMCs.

CDR3 bases: TGCAGCGTTGATGGGACAGGGGCCGGCTACACCTTC. It codes for CSVDGTGAGYTF. The chain is built from TRBV29-1 and TRBJ1-2, with TRBD1 matching over 10 bases. Germline V gene sequence: CDR1 SQVTM, CDR2 ANQGSEA. This CDR3 has 12 amino acids. J gave up 8 bases and V 3 bases, and 3 bases lay outside the gene matches.